This T cell receptor (beta chain) derives from a study of T-cell memory formation after mild COVID-19. Study conclusions and caveats: CD4/CD8 balance characterized clones contracting day 15 to 85, and CD4+ skew characterized later expanders.

TCRdb reprocessed the 5' RACE reads with MiXCR, giving one entry per CDR3 protein. The data hold 300,000 to 400,000 distinct CDR3 sequences, with around a sixth observed a single time. A word on this clonotype: No antigen is known for it.

Trimming cost V 4 bases and J 1 base, with 11 bases left between them. CDR1 and CDR2 (germline): MDHEN, SYDVKM. There are 15 residues in the CDR3. Sequenced sample: PBMCs or a T cell subset sorted from them (not recorded which). The receptor was isolated from a man younger than 35 who had mild COVID-19 (a few samples of this study predate the infection). Cell type and time point are not known. The chain recombines TRBV28 with TRBJ1-5; D not resolved. As DNA, the CDR3 is TGTGCCAGCAGTTCCTCCGACGGGAGCAATCAGCCCCAGCATTTT. Its protein product is CASSSSDGSNQPQHF.